A single sample gave rise to the 2 T cell receptor beta chains below, sequenced in a study of response to subunit inactivated influenza vaccine. MiXCR, applied by TCRdb to the RT-PCR reads, yields one record per CDR3 protein. Among some 800,000 distinct CDR3 sequences listed, over 20% were seen once. Sequencing was performed on PBMCs from blood, taken roughly 5 days after vaccination. These receptors came from a man aged 45-60 years who received an inactivated influenza vaccine.

This clonotype was observed a handful of times. The chain uses TRBV5-1 and TRBJ2-7; 12 positions match TRBD2. Germline V CDR1 and CDR2: SGHRS, YFSETQ. The CDR3 covers 15 residues. The J segment lost 2 bases and the V segment lost 4 bases, leaving 4 bases of the junction unmatched. The CDR3: CASSPTSGGTYEQYF. CDR3 coding DNA: TGCGCCAGCAGCCCGACTAGCGGGGGAACCTACGAGCAGTACTTC. The variable domain in full, with the rest retrieved from reference TRBV5-1 and TRBJ2-7, is KAGVTQTPRYLIKTRGQQVTLSCSPISGHRSVSWYQQTPGQGLQFLFEYFSETQRNKGNFPGRFSGRQFSNSRSEMNVSTLELGDSALYLCASSPTSGGTYEQYFGPGTRLTVT.

This rearrangement joins TRBV29-1 to TRBJ1-4; D gene uncertain. The CDR3 loop spans 11 amino acids. V lost 5 bases, J lost 5 bases, and 6 bases lay in between. The germline V gene encodes CDR1 SQVTM and CDR2 ANQGSEA. CDR3 in DNA: TGCAGCGTTTCAGAGAATGAAAAACTGTTTTTT. Protein sequence: CSVSENEKLFF.